The 18 T cell receptor beta chains below were found in one sample sequenced in a study of cytomegalovirus exposure and HLA in healthy donors. The PCR contained 60 Vbeta and 13 Jbeta primers. Sequenced by immunoSEQ multiplex PCR; TCRdb stores in-frame clones only, minus some. The sample consists of tens of thousands of clones, roughly 67% of them appearing once. The sequencing input was PBMCs. The receptors come from a woman aged 50 to 60 in good health and CMV-seropositive.

The V gene is TRBV5-6, the J gene TRBJ2-3; TRBD2 matches 11 bases. Germline V gives CDR1 SGHDT, CDR2 YYEEEE. J was trimmed by 4 bases and V by 4 bases; bases with no gene match: 11. This CDR3 is built from 17 residues. The CDR3 region is CASSGLGTSGGPDTQYF. For the CDR3, the DNA is TGTGCCAGCAGCGGCTTAGGGACTAGCGGCGGCCCAGATACGCAGTATTTT.

The J gene is TRBJ2-7, the V gene TRBV28; 10 nucleotides agree with TRBD2. V was pared by 6 bases and J by 2 bases, with 7 bases of the junction left unmatched. The CDR3 runs 15 residues. CDR1 and CDR2 from the germline V gene are MDHEN and SYDVKM. The chain's CDR3 is CASSRSGGPPYEQYF. The CDR3 nucleotides are TGTGCCAGCAGCCGTAGCGGGGGGCCACCCTACGAGCAGTACTTC. The full variable domain, rest sourced from reference TRBV28 and TRBJ2-7, is DVKVTQSSRYLVKRTGEKVFLECVQDMDHENMFWYRQDPGLGLRLIYFSYDVKMKEKGDIPEGYSVSREKKERFSLILESASTNQTSMYLCASSRSGGPPYEQYFGPGTRLTVT.

This rearrangement joins TRBV5-1 to TRBJ1-6, with a tentative D call TRBD1 (6 bases). Trimming pared 4 bases from V and 6 bases from J, leaving 14 bases between. Germline V gives CDR1 SGHRS, CDR2 YFSETQ. This CDR3 is 15 amino acids long. In DNA, the CDR3 is TGCGCCAGCAGCATACAGGGAAGAGGTAATTCACCCCTCCACTTT. Its protein product is CASSIQGRGNSPLHF. Looking up the rest from reference TRBV5-1 and TRBJ1-6 gives the full variable domain: KAGVTQTPRYLIKTRGQQVTLSCSPISGHRSVSWYQQTPGQGLQFLFEYFSETQRNKGNFPGRFSGRQFSNSRSEMNVSTLELGDSALYLCASSIQGRGNSPLHFGNGTRLTVT.

In this sample, this clone turned up a few times. V gene TRBV7-3 combines with J gene TRBJ2-1; 10 positions match TRBD1. Germline V gene lookup returns CDR1 SGHTA and CDR2 FQGTGA. Unmatched junction bases numbered 5, after V lost 2 bases and J lost 4 bases. There are 16 residues in the CDR3. The DNA for the CDR3 is TGTGCCAGCAGCTTAGTGGGGACAGGGGATTACAATGAGCAGTTCTTC. The encoded protein is CASSLVGTGDYNEQFF.

The gene calls are TRBV7-6 and TRBJ2-4; 7 bases agree with TRBD1. Trimming cost V 5 bases and J 5 bases; bases outside gene matches: 3. This CDR3 comprises 13 residues. Germline-derived CDR1 and CDR2 are SGHVS and FNYEAQ. CDR3 region: CASSLGTENIQYF. CDR3 nucleotides: TGTGCCAGCAGCCTCGGGACAGAAAACATTCAGTACTTC. Filled out from reference TRBV7-6 and TRBJ2-4, the complete variable domain reads GAGVSQSPRYKVTKRGQDVALRCDPISGHVSLYWYRQALGQGPEFLTYFNYEAQQDKSGLPNDRFSAERPEGSISTLTIQRTEQRDSAMYRCASSLGTENIQYFGAGTRLSVL.

This clone was counted only a few times. The chain has TRBV10-3 and TRBJ1-2, with 10 bases lining up with TRBD1. Trimming removed 7 bases from V and 5 bases from J; junction bases left unmatched: 4. Germline CDR1 reads ENHRY; CDR2 reads SYGVKD. The CDR3 runs to 13 residues. The CDR3 loop reads CAIMTGGDYGYTF. CDR3 nucleotides: TGTGCCATCATGACAGGGGGCGATTATGGCTACACCTTC.

The rearrangement joins TRBV10-3 to TRBJ2-5; no reliable D call. Germline lookup yields CDR1 ENHRY and CDR2 SYGVKD. Trimming stripped 3 bases from V and 3 bases from J, with 11 bases between. The CDR3 spans 14 residues. The CDR3 nucleotides read TGTGCCATCAGTGATAGGTATCTAGAAGAGACCCAGTACTTC. Translation: CAISDRYLEETQYF.

V gene TRBV6-5 combines with J gene TRBJ1-1; the match to TRBD1 covers 7 bases. Trimming at V came to 2 bases and at J to 6 bases, leaving 0 bases not matched to a gene. Germline values: CDR1 MNHEY, CDR2 SVGAGI. The CDR3 is 12 residues long. The CDR3 protein is CASSYQGAEAFF. CDR3 in DNA: TGTGCCAGCAGTTACCAGGGGGCTGAAGCTTTCTTT.

The chain links TRBV21-1 to TRBJ2-7; the D call in the table, TRBD1, was not verified against the DNA. TRBV21-1 is reported as a pseudogene. The CDR3 loop spans 14 amino acids. CDR3 loop: CASSFRDREHEQYF. DNA of the CDR3: TGTGCCAGCAGTTTTCGGGACAGGGAACACGAGCAGTACTTC.

The chain links TRBV7-9 to TRBJ2-7; 8 nucleotides match TRBD1. CDR1 and CDR2 (germline): SEHNR, FQNEAQ (reference sequence). This CDR3 has 15 residues. V lost 0 bases and J lost 3; bases outside the gene matches: 4. CDR3 in amino acids: CASSLALQGGYEQYF. CDR3 nucleotides: TGTGCCAGCAGCTTAGCCCTACAGGGGGGCTACGAGCAGTACTTC.

V usage is TRBV7-8 and J usage is TRBJ1-1, with unresolved D. V was shortened by 7 bases and J by 1 base, with 10 bases between the two germline ends. Germline V gene data show CDR1 as SGHVS and CDR2 as FQNEAQ. This CDR3 comprises 13 residues. The CDR3 nucleotides are TGTGCCAGCATTAGTTCCGGGAACACTGAAGCTTTCTTT. It is translated as CASISSGNTEAFF.

This rearrangement joins TRBV7-2 to TRBJ2-7; possibly TRBD1 for D (5 bases). V dropped 1 base and J dropped 1 base, with 11 bases sitting between them. Looked up from germline, CDR1 is SGHTA and CDR2 is FQGNSA. CDR3 length equals 15 residues. The CDR3 DNA is TGTGCCAGCAGCTTAGTGGCCGACAGTTCCTACGAGCAGTACTTC. Residues: CASSLVADSSYEQYF.

J is TRBJ1-1 and V is TRBV30; perhaps TRBD1 as D (5 bases). V was trimmed by 2 bases and J by 10 bases, leaving 20 bases between them. The CDR3 is made up of 14 amino acids. The germline V gene has CDR1 GTSNPN and CDR2 SVGIG (reference sequence). In DNA, the CDR3 is TGTGCCTGGAGTTCTGTGGGAAGGGGTCAAGCAGCTTTCTTT. Translation gives CAWSSVGRGQAAFF.

In its sample, this clone was seen a few times. This chain uses TRBV10-3 with TRBJ2-7; D perhaps matches TRBD1 (6 bases). The V gene's germline CDR1 is ENHRY and CDR2 SYGVKD. V was cut by 7 bases and J by 1 base, with 14 bases left in between. The CDR3 is made up of 14 amino acids. The CDR3 DNA reads as TGTGCCATCAAACAGGGCGAGCGGTCCTACGAGCAGTACTTC. Amino acids: CAIKQGERSYEQYF.

The chain combines TRBV28 with TRBJ1-3, with TRBD1 matching over 9 bases. Germline V gives CDR1 MDHEN, CDR2 SYDVKM. The CDR3 consists of 15 residues. V trimming: 4 bases; J trimming: 5 bases; junction bases outside the gene matches: 6. The chain's CDR3 is CASSSPGQGRNTIYF. The CDR3, as DNA: TGTGCCAGCAGTTCTCCGGGACAGGGTAGAAACACCATATATTTT.

V is TRBV5-8 and J is TRBJ2-7; 11 nucleotides line up with TRBD2. The CDR3 consists of 15 residues. The V and J ends lost 4 bases and 3 bases, in that order; junction bases with no gene match: 6. CDR1 SGHTS and CDR2 YDEGEE come from the germline V gene. CDR3 DNA: TGTGCCAGCAGCAACCCGGGACTAGCGGACTACGAGCAGTACTTC. Translation: CASSNPGLADYEQYF. The full variable domain, its missing parts supplied by reference TRBV5-8 and TRBJ2-7, is EAGVTQSPTHLIKTRGQQATLRCSPISGHTSVYWYQQALGLGLQFLLWYDEGEERNRGNFPPRFSGRQFPNYSSELNVNALELEDSALYLCASSNPGLADYEQYFGPGTRLTVT.

This rearrangement joins TRBV29-1 to TRBJ1-4; unclear D gene. The CDR3 runs to 13 residues. The germline CDR1 and CDR2 sequences are SQVTM and ANQGSEA. Trimming left V 7 bases short and J 5 bases short, with 14 bases between. CDR3 in amino acids: CSAKSAGNEKLFF. The DNA for the CDR3 is TGCAGCGCTAAATCGGCGGGGAATGAAAAACTGTTTTTT.

Regarding this clone: A read error likely explains this, since a far larger clone differs by one base. The V gene is TRBV1, the J gene TRBJ2-5; the D call TRBD2 from the table was never checked on the DNA. TRBV1 is a listed pseudogene. The CDR3 is 15 residues long. DNA of the CDR3: TGCACCAGCAGCCCCTCGGGGGACCCACGGGAGACCCAGTACTTC. This sequence encodes CTSSPSGDPRETQYF.